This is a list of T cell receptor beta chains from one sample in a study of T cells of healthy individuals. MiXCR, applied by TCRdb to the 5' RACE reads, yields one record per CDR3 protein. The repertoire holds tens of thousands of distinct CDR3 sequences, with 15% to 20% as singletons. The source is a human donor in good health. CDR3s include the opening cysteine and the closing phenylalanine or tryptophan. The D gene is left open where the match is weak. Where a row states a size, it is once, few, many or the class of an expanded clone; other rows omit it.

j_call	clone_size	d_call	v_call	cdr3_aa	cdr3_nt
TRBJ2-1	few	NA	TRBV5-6	CASSLYIDEQFF	TGTGCCAGCAGCCTCTATATTGATGAGCAGTTCTTC
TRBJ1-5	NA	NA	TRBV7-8	CASSLGSTVYSNQPQHF	TGTGCCAGCAGCTTAGGGTCGACAGTTTATAGCAATCAGCCCCAGCATTTT
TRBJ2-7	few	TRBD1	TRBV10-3	CAISESGQGAYEQYF	TGTGCCATCAGTGAGTCGGGGCAGGGGGCCTACGAGCAGTACTTC
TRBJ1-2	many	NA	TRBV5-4	CASSSDRTGGYTF	TGTGCCAGCAGCTCCGACAGGACGGGGGGCTACACCTTC
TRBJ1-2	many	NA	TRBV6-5	CASSYSQGYGYTF	TGTGCCAGCAGTTATTCCCAGGGGTATGGCTACACCTTC
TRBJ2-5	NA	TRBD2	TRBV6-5	CASSYVLGRETQYF	TGTGCCAGCAGTTATGTTCTCGGGAGGGAGACCCAGTACTTC
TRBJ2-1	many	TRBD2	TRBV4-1	CASSPLEAGGNNEQFF	TGCGCCAGCAGCCCCTTAGAAGCGGGGGGCAACAATGAGCAGTTCTTC
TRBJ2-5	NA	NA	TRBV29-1	CSVQESQETQYF	TGCAGCGTTCAGGAGTCTCAAGAGACCCAGTACTTC
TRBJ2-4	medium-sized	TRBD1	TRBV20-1	CSARGTGAKNIQYF	TGCAGTGCTAGGGGGACAGGGGCCAAAAACATTCAGTACTTC
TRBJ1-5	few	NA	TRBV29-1	CSVVSQSNQPQHF	TGCAGCGTTGTATCCCAGTCCAATCAGCCCCAGCATTTT